This T cell receptor beta chain is drawn from a study of cytomegalovirus exposure and HLA in healthy donors. Across the whole study: The same platform was used for the 110 or so validation repertoires and the roughly 700 first-cohort repertoires, a later analysis reported.

Concerning this clone: Its antigen remains unidentified.

Profiling relied on immunoSEQ multiplex PCR, and the TCRdb table lists in-frame clones only, not all of them. The table lists almost 70,000 clones, 96% of them singletons, with 4.5% in the top ten. Findings and caveats of the study: Specificity of a few CMV-associated chains for CMV antigens was verified in vitro. Across donors, most TCRs were seen rarely, yet some public ones were widespread. Subsequent analysis showed first-cohort TCR clusters tending to co-occur in some 110 validation repertoires.

The sequence was obtained from a woman aged 18-29 years in good health and CMV-seropositive. Source material: PBMCs.

As DNA, the CDR3 is TGTGCCAGCAGCTATAGACCGGGACAGCTTAACTATGGCTACACCTTC. Its translation is CASSYRPGQLNYGYTF. J is TRBJ1-2 and V is TRBV5-5; 7 bases map to TRBD1. Unmatched junction bases numbered 9, after V lost 3 bases and J lost 1 base. The CDR3 runs 16 residues. CDR1 and CDR2 from the germline V gene are SGHKS and YYEKEE (reference sequence).